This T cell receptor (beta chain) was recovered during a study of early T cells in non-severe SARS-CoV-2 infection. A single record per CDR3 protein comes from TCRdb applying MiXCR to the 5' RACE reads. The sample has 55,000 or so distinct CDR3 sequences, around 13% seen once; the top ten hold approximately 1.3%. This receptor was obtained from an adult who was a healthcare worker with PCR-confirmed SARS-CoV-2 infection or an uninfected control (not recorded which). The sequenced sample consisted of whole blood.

The CDR3 sequence is CASSKDRTDSTYNEQFF. The CDR3 DNA reads TGTGCCAGCAGCAAAGACCGGACAGACAGCACCTACAATGAGCAGTTCTTC. The gene calls are TRBV21-1 and TRBJ2-1; TRBD1 is the table's D call and was not checked against the DNA. TRBV21-1 corresponds to a pseudogene. This CDR3 comprises 17 residues.